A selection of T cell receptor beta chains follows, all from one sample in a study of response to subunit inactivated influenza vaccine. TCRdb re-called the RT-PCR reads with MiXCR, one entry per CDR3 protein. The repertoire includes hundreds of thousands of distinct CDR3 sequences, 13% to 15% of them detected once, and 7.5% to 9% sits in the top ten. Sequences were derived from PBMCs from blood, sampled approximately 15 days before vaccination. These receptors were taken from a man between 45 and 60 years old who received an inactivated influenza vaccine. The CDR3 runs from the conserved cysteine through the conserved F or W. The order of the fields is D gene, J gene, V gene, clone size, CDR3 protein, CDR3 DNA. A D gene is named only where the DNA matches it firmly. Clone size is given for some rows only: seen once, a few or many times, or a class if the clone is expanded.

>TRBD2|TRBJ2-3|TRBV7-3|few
CASSLRPAGGVKGTDTQYF
TGTGCCAGCAGCCTACGACCAGCGGGAGGGGTGAAGGGCACAGATACGCAGTATTTT
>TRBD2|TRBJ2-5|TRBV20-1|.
CSATGTSGKETQYF
TGCAGTGCTACCGGGACTAGCGGAAAAGAGACCCAGTACTTC
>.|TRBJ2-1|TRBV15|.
CATRRGASGGREQFF
TGTGCCACCAGGAGGGGGGCTAGCGGAGGAAGGGAGCAGTTCTTC
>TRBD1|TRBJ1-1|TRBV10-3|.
CAISSSPGQGLEAFF
TGTGCCATCAGTTCCTCCCCGGGACAGGGACTTGAAGCTTTCTTT
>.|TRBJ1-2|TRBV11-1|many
CASSFVSGRRTAIDYGYTF
TGTGCCAGCAGCTTCGTATCGGGGCGTAGGACAGCTATAGACTATGGCTACACCTTC
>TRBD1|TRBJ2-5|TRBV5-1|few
CASRLTGEETQYF
TGCGCCAGCAGATTGACAGGGGAGGAGACCCAGTACTTC
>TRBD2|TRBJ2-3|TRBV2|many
CASSPRGLAGGPTDTQYF
TGTGCCAGCAGTCCGAGAGGACTAGCGGGGGGGCCAACAGATACGCAGTATTTT
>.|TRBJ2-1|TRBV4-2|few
CASSQAAIPGTYNEQFF
TGTGCCAGCAGCCAAGCAGCTATTCCGGGAACCTACAATGAGCAGTTCTTC
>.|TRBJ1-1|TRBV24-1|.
CATRSGRGMNTEAFF
TGTGCCACCAGAAGTGGCAGGGGAATGAACACTGAAGCTTTCTTT
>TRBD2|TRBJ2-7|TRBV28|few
CASNPLAESYEQYF
TGTGCCAGCAATCCACTAGCGGAGTCCTACGAGCAGTACTTC
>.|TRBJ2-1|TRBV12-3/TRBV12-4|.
CATQPGPYNEQFF
TGTGCCACCCAACCGGGACCCTACAATGAGCAGTTCTTC
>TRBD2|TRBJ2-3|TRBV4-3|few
CASSLQGTSGRTYTDTQYF
TGCGCCAGCAGCCTTCAGGGGACTAGCGGGAGGACTTACACAGATACGCAGTATTTT
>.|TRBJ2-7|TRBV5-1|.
CASREIRGKAYEQYF
TGCGCCAGCAGGGAAATTAGGGGCAAAGCCTACGAGCAGTACTTC